Shown below are 26 T cell receptor beta chains from a single sample sequenced in a study of blood T cell repertoires in COVID-19. Profiling relied on immunoSEQ multiplex PCR, and the TCRdb table lists in-frame clones only, not all of them. Of 100,000 to 150,000 clones listed, around 84% are singletons. Sequencing input: PBMCs or T cells enriched from blood (not recorded which). The receptors come from a man aged 35 to 55 with acute COVID-19.

The chain carries TRBV19 and TRBJ1-1, with no clear D. With 5 bases removed from V and 1 base from J, the gap between germline ends came to 11 bases. CDR1 is LNHDA, CDR2 SQIVND, per germline (reference sequence). The CDR3 runs 14 residues. The CDR3 nucleotides read TGTGCCAGTAGTCTAGGGAGGGCGAACACTGAAGCTTTCTTT. Translation gives CASSLGRANTEAFF. The complete variable domain, with remaining parts taken from reference TRBV19 and TRBJ1-1, reads DGGITQSPKYLFRKEGQNVTLSCEQNLNHDAMYWYRQDPGQGLRLIYYSQIVNDFQKGDIAEGYSVSREKKESFPLTVTSAQKNPTAFYLCASSLGRANTEAFFGQGTRLTVV.

The V gene is TRBV27, the J gene TRBJ1-2, with TRBD1 identical over 8 bases. The CDR3 is made up of 13 amino acids. Germline CDR1 and CDR2: MNHEY and SMNVEV (reference sequence). With 6 bases clipped from V and 8 bases from J, the junction kept 8 bases outside the gene matches. The CDR3 region is CASSSGQGNGYTF. The CDR3 nucleotides are TGTGCCAGCAGCTCCGGACAGGGTAACGGCTACACCTTC.

V gene TRBV28 combines with J gene TRBJ2-5; tentatively, D is TRBD2 (5 bases). CDR3 length equals 14 residues. Germline V CDR1 and CDR2: MDHEN, SYDVKM. With 5 bases removed from V and 7 bases from J, the gap between germline ends came to 17 bases. CDR3 DNA: TGTGCCAGCAGTCTACTTGAGGGCCTGGGGACCCAGTACTTC. Translating it yields CASSLLEGLGTQYF.

The gene calls are TRBV6-5 and TRBJ2-1; a possible D gene is TRBD1 (5 bases). The CDR3 consists of 15 residues. Germline values: CDR1 MNHEY, CDR2 SVGAGI. Trimming took off 6 bases at V and 1 base at J, with 13 bases between the two ends. In DNA, the CDR3 is TGTGCCAGCAGCCTCCAGGGTAGGTCCTACAATGAGCAGTTCTTC. It codes for CASSLQGRSYNEQFF.

The CDR3 reads CATSDRPNQPQHF. In nucleotides, the CDR3 is TGTGCCACCTCGGACAGGCCCAATCAGCCCCAGCATTTT. V is TRBV28 and J is TRBJ1-5; the match to TRBD1 covers 7 bases. The CDR3 runs 13 residues. Losses at the gene ends were 10 bases for V and 3 bases for J; bases not matched to a gene: 6. The germline gives CDR1 MDHEN, CDR2 SYDVKM.

The chain links TRBV7-9 to TRBJ2-3; 8 nucleotides agree with TRBD2. The germline V gene encodes CDR1 SEHNR and CDR2 FQNEAQ (reference sequence). There are 18 residues in the CDR3. V lost 7 bases, J lost 0 bases, and 15 bases stayed unmatched. The CDR3 region is CASNPGSSGYLSTDTQYF. DNA of the CDR3: TGTGCCAGCAACCCCGGCTCTAGCGGGTACCTTAGCACAGATACGCAGTATTTT.

V usage is TRBV5-6 and J usage is TRBJ2-5; D is undetermined. Trimming removed 0 bases at V and 4 bases at J, with 13 bases between. Germline V gene data show CDR1 as SGHDT and CDR2 as YYEEEE. CDR3 size: 15 residues. The CDR3 region is CASSLAGELGETQYF. CDR3 bases: TGTGCCAGCAGCTTGGCCGGAGAGCTGGGAGAGACCCAGTACTTC.

This clone was recorded a few times. The CDR3 nucleotides read TGTGCCAGCACCCGGGGCGGGGGGAATGAGCAGTTCTTC. Translation gives CASTRGGGNEQFF. This rearrangement joins TRBV27 to TRBJ2-1, with TRBD2 identical over 8 bases. The CDR3 spans 13 residues. The V and J ends lost 7 bases and 7 bases, in that order; junction bases with no gene match: 6. Germline V gene lookup returns CDR1 MNHEY and CDR2 SMNVEV (reference sequence).

The chain recombines TRBV13 with TRBJ2-1; TRBD1 is a possible D gene (5 bases). V gave up 1 base and J gave up 0 bases, with 16 bases separating them. Per the germline V gene, CDR1 is PRHDT and CDR2 is FYEKMQ (reference sequence). This CDR3 spans 18 amino acids. CDR3 amino acids: CASSLERWGSSSYNEQFF. The CDR3 coding sequence is TGTGCCAGCAGCTTAGAACGGTGGGGCTCAAGCTCCTACAATGAGCAGTTCTTC. The whole variable domain, filled in from reference TRBV13 and TRBJ2-1, reads AAGVIQSPRHLIKEKRETATLKCYPIPRHDTVYWYQQGPGQDPQFLISFYEKMQSDKGSIPDRFSAQQFSDYHSELNMSSLELGDSALYFCASSLERWGSSSYNEQFFGPGTRLTVL.

This clone was counted a few times. The V gene is TRBV2, the J gene TRBJ1-2, with D perhaps matching TRBD1 (5 bases). Per the germline V gene, CDR1 is SNHLY and CDR2 is FYNNEI. The CDR3 spans 15 residues. V lost 4 bases to trimming and J lost 4 bases, with 16 bases between them. In DNA, the CDR3 is TGTGCCAGCAGTGGGACATCCGGCGGGGGCTATGGCTACACCTTC. The encoded protein is CASSGTSGGGYGYTF.

V usage is TRBV27 and J usage is TRBJ2-3; 10 bases align to TRBD1. The germline V gene encodes CDR1 MNHEY and CDR2 SMNVEV (reference sequence). The V and J ends lost 6 bases and 1 base, in that order; junction bases with no gene match: 7. The length of the CDR3 is 16 residues. The CDR3 coding sequence is TGTGCCAGCAGAAGACAGGGGGCAGTTGGCACAGATACGCAGTATTTT. Translated, it gives CASRRQGAVGTDTQYF.

V usage is TRBV3-1 (or the pseudogene TRBV3-2) and J usage is TRBJ2-2; 7 bases align to TRBD2. The germline V gene has CDR1 LGHDT and CDR2 YNNKEL (reference sequence). CDR3 length equals 20 residues. Germline trimming cut 5 bases from V and 4 bases from J; bases unmatched to any gene: 22. The chain's CDR3 is CASSMTSPSGTPSSTGELFF. For the CDR3, the DNA is TGTGCCAGCAGCATGACTAGCCCCAGCGGGACCCCTTCAAGCACCGGGGAGCTGTTTTTT.

The table lists this clone with a few counts. V is TRBV9 and J is TRBJ2-1; 9 bases align to TRBD2. Germline V gene data show CDR1 as SGDLS and CDR2 as YYNGEE. The V and J ends lost 6 bases and 7 bases, in that order; junction bases with no gene match: 5. This CDR3 spans 13 amino acids. CDR3 sequence: CASNLAGLNEQFF. DNA of the CDR3: TGTGCCAGCAACCTAGCGGGATTGAATGAGCAGTTCTTC.

The chain links TRBV28 to TRBJ2-2, with no clear D. V lost 10 bases, J lost 6 bases, and 12 bases lay in between. The CDR3 consists of 12 residues. Germline V gives CDR1 MDHEN, CDR2 SYDVKM. The CDR3 bases are TGTGCCACGGAGAATAAGGCCGGGGAGCTGTTTTTT. Its protein product is CATENKAGELFF.

The rearrangement joins TRBV11-3 to TRBJ2-1; perhaps TRBD2 as D (6 bases). This CDR3 is built from 13 residues. Looked up from germline, CDR1 is SGHNT and CDR2 is YENEEA. V was pared by 1 base and J by 7 bases, with 8 bases between. CDR3: CASSLAAGNEQFF. The CDR3 DNA sequence: TGTGCCAGCAGCTTAGCTGCGGGGAATGAGCAGTTCTTC.

This clone occurred once. V usage is TRBV12-5 and J usage is TRBJ2-5, with 10 positions matching TRBD2. Germline CDR1 is LGHNT and CDR2 is FRNRAP. Trimming took 2 bases from V and 4 from J; bases not matched to a gene: 13. The CDR3 totals 18 residues. As DNA, the CDR3 is TGTGCTAGTGGTTTGAGTCTGCTAGCGGGAGCGGGGGGAGAGACCCAGTACTTC. Protein sequence: CASGLSLLAGAGGETQYF.

The rearrangement links TRBV6-5 to TRBJ2-7; perhaps TRBD1 as D (5 bases). This CDR3 contains 12 residues. With 4 bases removed from V and 3 bases from J, the gap between germline ends came to 7 bases. Germline V gives CDR1 MNHEY, CDR2 SVGAGI. CDR3 in amino acids: CASSFRGYEQYF. CDR3 nucleotide sequence: TGTGCCAGCAGTTTTAGGGGCTACGAGCAGTACTTC.

This sequence joins TRBV9 and TRBJ2-3; 10 bases fit TRBD2. The trim removed 4 bases at V and 0 bases at J, leaving 11 bases unmatched. Germline V gives CDR1 SGDLS, CDR2 YYNGEE. The CDR3 covers 18 residues. The CDR3 DNA reads as TGTGCCAGCAGCCCCCGAACCCTACTAGCGGGAAGCACAGATACGCAGTATTTT. Protein: CASSPRTLLAGSTDTQYF.

The chain has TRBV14 and TRBJ1-6; 7 bases agree with TRBD1. The V gene's germline CDR1 is SGHDN and CDR2 FVKESK. The CDR3 sequence is 16 residues long. Trimming at V came to 3 bases and at J to 4 bases, leaving 6 bases not matched to a gene. Here the CDR3 DNA reads TGTGCCAGCAGCCATACGACAGGGCAATATAATTCACCCCTCCACTTT. This encodes CASSHTTGQYNSPLHF. The variable domain in full, completed from reference TRBV14 and TRBJ1-6, reads EAGVTQFPSHSVIEKGQTVTLRCDPISGHDNLYWYRRVMGKEIKFLLHFVKESKQDESGMPNNRFLAERTGGTYSTLKVQPAELEDSGVYFCASSHTTGQYNSPLHFGNGTRLTVT.

V usage is TRBV6-5 and J usage is TRBJ1-2; D unresolved. Deletions cut 11 bases from V and 0 bases from J, with 13 bases between. Germline V CDR1 and CDR2: MNHEY, SVGAGI. The CDR3 runs 13 residues. The CDR3 sequence is CARSTGANYGYTF. In DNA form, the CDR3 reads TGTGCCCGATCGACTGGAGCTAACTATGGCTACACCTTC.

The CDR3 nucleotides read TGTGCCAGCAGCCCCGGACTAGCGGGAGTTCAAGGCGAGCAGTACTTC. It specifies CASSPGLAGVQGEQYF. The chain employs TRBV6-6 and TRBJ2-7; TRBD2 matches 13 bases. The germline V gene encodes CDR1 MNHNY and CDR2 SVGAGI (reference sequence). The V segment lost 6 bases and the J segment 6 bases; nucleotides outside the gene matches: 11. This CDR3 contains 16 residues.

CDR3 sequence: CASSHSGGYGYTF. For the CDR3, the DNA is TGTGCCAGCAGCCATTCAGGGGGTTATGGCTACACCTTC. The rearrangement uses TRBV7-6 and TRBJ1-2, with 7 bases lining up with TRBD1. V lost 5 bases and J lost 5; bases outside the gene matches: 5. Germline CDR1 reads SGHVS; CDR2 reads FNYEAQ. CDR3 size: 13 residues.

The V and J genes are TRBV7-2 and TRBJ1-2, with a tentative D call TRBD1 (6 bases). The CDR3 totals 13 residues. Per germline, CDR1 SGHTA and CDR2 FQGNSA. With 8 bases removed from V and 6 bases from J, the gap between germline ends came to 16 bases. In nucleotides, the CDR3 is TGTGCCAGCTCCCCGGGGGGGCTTAATGGCTACACCTTC. Its translation: CASSPGGLNGYTF.

The chain couples TRBV6-1 to TRBJ1-2; 10 bases are shared with TRBD1. This CDR3 comprises 16 residues. Germline CDR1 MNHNS, CDR2 SASEGT. Trimming at V came to 4 bases and at J to 3 bases, leaving 8 bases not matched to a gene. The CDR3 bases are TGTGCCAGCAGTGGATCCGGGACAGGGGCCTACTATGGCTACACCTTC. It translates to CASSGSGTGAYYGYTF.

V and J are TRBV7-9 and TRBJ1-1, with a possible D match to TRBD1 (5 bases). V was cut by 5 bases and J by 0 bases, with 19 bases left in between. Looked up from germline, CDR1 is SEHNR and CDR2 is FQNEAQ (reference sequence). This CDR3 is 17 amino acids long. CDR3 residues: CASSPGGTGLMNTEAFF. CDR3 DNA: TGTGCCAGCAGCCCCGGGGGAACAGGACTCATGAACACTGAAGCTTTCTTT.

The chain links TRBV5-1 to TRBJ2-5; D possibly corresponds to TRBD1 (5 bases). CDR3 size: 13 residues. The V and J ends lost 4 bases and 2 bases respectively, with 9 bases between them. Germline V gives CDR1 SGHRS, CDR2 YFSETQ. CDR3 residues: CASSPDTQETQYF. The CDR3 nucleotides are TGCGCCAGCAGCCCGGACACGCAAGAGACCCAGTACTTC.